Listed below are T cell receptor beta chains from one sample, sequenced in a study of T cell repertoires in cytomegalovirus infection. TCRdb passed the reads through MiXCR, listing each CDR3 protein once. The repertoire has about 200,000 distinct CDR3 sequences, roughly 9.8% of them found once; the top ten carry approximately 4.2%. Material: PBMCs. Source of these receptors: a human donor in good health (CMV status not recorded). Some clones in this sample may be carry-over from other donors' samples. CDR3s include the opening cysteine and the closing phenylalanine or tryptophan. The D gene is left open where the match is weak. Clone size is stated in some rows and not others, as once, few, many or a class when expanded.

v_gene	len	j_gene	abundance	d_gene	CDR3nt	CDR3aa
TRBV20-1	16	TRBJ2-2	few	.	TGCAGTGCTAGAGATCTCCGGACAGACAACACCGGGGAGCTGTTTTTT	CSARDLRTDNTGELFF
TRBV7-2	14	TRBJ2-1	many	.	TGTGCCAGCAGCTTTAGACTCACCTACAATGAGCAGTTCTTC	CASSFRLTYNEQFF
TRBV5-6	16	TRBJ1-5	.	.	TGTGCCAGCAGCTTGAATGCAGGGCTTAGCAATCAGCCCCAGCATTTT	CASSLNAGLSNQPQHF
TRBV5-5	14	TRBJ2-5	.	.	TGTGCCAGCAGCACCCTCGGCAGGGGTGAGACCCAGTACTTC	CASSTLGRGETQYF
TRBV11-2	11	TRBJ2-3	few	.	TGTGCCAGCAGCTCGTCAGATACGCAGTATTTT	CASSSSDTQYF
TRBV7-2	14	TRBJ2-3	many	.	TGTGCCAGCAGCTTAGATCATAGCACAGATACGCAGTATTTT	CASSLDHSTDTQYF
TRBV28	14	TRBJ2-7	.	TRBD1	TGTGCCAGCACTCTGGGACAGTACTCCTACGAGCAGTACTTC	CASTLGQYSYEQYF
TRBV6-6	14	TRBJ1-1	.	TRBD1	TGTGCCAGCAGTTACCGGACAGGGACCACTGAAGCTTTCTTT	CASSYRTGTTEAFF
TRBV7-3	13	TRBJ1-2	many	TRBD1	TGTGCCAGCAGCCGGACAGGCAGGGGCGGCTACACCTTC	CASSRTGRGGYTF
TRBV7-8	17	TRBJ2-1	many	TRBD2	TGTGCCAGCAGCTCCCTCAGGACTAGCGGGAGCTCTAATGAGCAGTTCTTC	CASSSLRTSGSSNEQFF
TRBV5-1	15	TRBJ2-6	few	.	TGCGCCGTCTCCCCAGGGAGTTCTGGGGCCAACGTCCTGACTTTC	CAVSPGSSGANVLTF
TRBV20-1	16	TRBJ2-1	.	TRBD2	TGCAGTGCTAGAGGTCCCCTTAGCGGGAGTGCGTATGAGCAGTTCTTC	CSARGPLSGSAYEQFF
TRBV30	14	TRBJ1-6	few	TRBD1	TGTGCCTGGACCCGGACAGGGAGGAATTCACCCCTCCACTTT	CAWTRTGRNSPLHF
TRBV7-9	15	TRBJ1-2	many	TRBD1	TGTGCCAGCAGCTTAGTTGGACAGGGGGCAATTGGCTACACCTTC	CASSLVGQGAIGYTF
TRBV7-9	13	TRBJ1-4	few	.	TGTGCCAGCAGCTTCCCAGGGTCGGAAAAACTGTTTTTT	CASSFPGSEKLFF
TRBV10-3	12	TRBJ1-2	few	.	TGTGCCATCAGCTCAGGCGCCAATGGCTACACCTTC	CAISSGANGYTF
TRBV20-1	14	TRBJ2-7	.	.	TGCAGTGCTAGAGGGTTCGGGAATTCCTACGAGCAGTACTTC	CSARGFGNSYEQYF
TRBV7-2	13	TRBJ1-1	many	.	TGTGCCAGCAGGGTCGGCAGGGAAGTTGAAGCTTTCTTT	CASRVGREVEAFF
TRBV29-1	12	TRBJ1-5	few	.	TGCAGCGCTACCGAGGGCAATCAGCCCCAGCATTTT	CSATEGNQPQHF
TRBV7-8	14	TRBJ2-3	many	TRBD2	TGTGCCAGCAGTCCTGCCGGTGAGGGAGGGACGCAGTATTTT	CASSPAGEGGTQYF